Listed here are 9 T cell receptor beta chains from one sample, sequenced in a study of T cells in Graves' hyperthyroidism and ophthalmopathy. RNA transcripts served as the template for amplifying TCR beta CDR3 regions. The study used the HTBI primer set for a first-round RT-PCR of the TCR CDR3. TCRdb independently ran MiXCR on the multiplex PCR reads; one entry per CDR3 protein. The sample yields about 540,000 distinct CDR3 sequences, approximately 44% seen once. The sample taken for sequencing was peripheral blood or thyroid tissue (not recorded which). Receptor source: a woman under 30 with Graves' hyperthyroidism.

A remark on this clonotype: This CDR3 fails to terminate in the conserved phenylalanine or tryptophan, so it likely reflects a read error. The CDR3 here is CASSVQGGETQYL. CDR3 bases: TGCGCCAGCAGTGTGCAGGGGGGAGAGACCCAGTACCTC. The chain is built from TRBV10-2 and TRBJ2-5, with D possibly being TRBD1 (7 bases). V was shortened by 4 bases and J by 4 bases, with 10 bases between the two germline ends. This CDR3 spans 13 amino acids. The germline V gene has CDR1 WSHSY and CDR2 SAAADI.

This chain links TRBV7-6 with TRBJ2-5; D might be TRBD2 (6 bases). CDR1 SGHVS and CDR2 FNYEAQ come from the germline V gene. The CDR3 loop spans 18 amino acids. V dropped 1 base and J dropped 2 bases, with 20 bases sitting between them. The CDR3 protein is CASSLGSSAQDLQETQYF. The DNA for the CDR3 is TGTGCCAGCAGCTTAGGCTCTAGCGCTCAAGACCTTCAAGAGACCCAGTACTTC. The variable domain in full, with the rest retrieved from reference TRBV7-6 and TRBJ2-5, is GAGVSQSPRYKVTKRGQDVALRCDPISGHVSLYWYRQALGQGPEFLTYFNYEAQQDKSGLPNDRFSAERPEGSISTLTIQRTEQRDSAMYRCASSLGSSAQDLQETQYFGPGTRLLVL.

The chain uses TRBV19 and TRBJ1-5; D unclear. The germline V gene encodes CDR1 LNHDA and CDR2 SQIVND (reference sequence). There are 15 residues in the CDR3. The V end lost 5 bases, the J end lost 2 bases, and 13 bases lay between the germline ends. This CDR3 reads CASSPRQDGNQPQHF. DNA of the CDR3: TGTGCCAGTAGTCCCCGACAAGATGGCAATCAGCCCCAGCATTTT.

The CDR3, as DNA: TGTGCCAGCAGCTTAAACCAGCGGGAGAGTTTAGATACGCAGTATTTT. It is translated as CASSLNQRESLDTQYF. J is TRBJ2-3 and V is TRBV7-3, with 8 bases matching TRBD2. The length of the CDR3 is 16 residues. Losses at the gene ends were 1 base for V and 5 bases for J; bases not matched to a gene: 8. Germline CDR1 is SGHTA and CDR2 is FQGTGA. Full variable domain (rest looked up from reference TRBV7-3 and TRBJ2-3): GAGVSQTPSNKVTEKGKYVELRCDPISGHTALYWYRQSLGQGPEFLIYFQGTGAADDSGLPNDRFFAVRPEGSVSTLKIQRTERGDSAVYLCASSLNQRESLDTQYFGPGTRLTVL.

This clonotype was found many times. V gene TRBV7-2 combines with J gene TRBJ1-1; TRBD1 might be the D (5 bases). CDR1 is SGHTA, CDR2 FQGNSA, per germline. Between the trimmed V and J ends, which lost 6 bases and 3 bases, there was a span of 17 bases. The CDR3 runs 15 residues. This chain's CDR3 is CASSPAGRWHTEAFF. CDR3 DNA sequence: TGTGCCAGCAGTCCCGCGGGGCGCTGGCACACTGAAGCTTTCTTT.

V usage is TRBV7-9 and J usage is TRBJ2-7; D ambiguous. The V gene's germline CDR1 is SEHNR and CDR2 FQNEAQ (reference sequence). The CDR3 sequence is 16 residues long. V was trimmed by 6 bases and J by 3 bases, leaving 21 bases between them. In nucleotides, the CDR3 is TGTGCCAGCAGTCCTCCTCAAGGCGGTAGGGTCTACGAGCAGTACTTC. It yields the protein CASSPPQGGRVYEQYF.

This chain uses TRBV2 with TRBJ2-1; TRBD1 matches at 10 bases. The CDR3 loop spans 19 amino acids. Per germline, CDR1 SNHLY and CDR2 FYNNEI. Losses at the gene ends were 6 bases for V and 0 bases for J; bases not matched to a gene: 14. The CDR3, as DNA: TGTGCCAGCAGAACCTCCGGGACAGGGGCCAACAGCTCCTACAATGAGCAGTTCTTC. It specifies CASRTSGTGANSSYNEQFF.

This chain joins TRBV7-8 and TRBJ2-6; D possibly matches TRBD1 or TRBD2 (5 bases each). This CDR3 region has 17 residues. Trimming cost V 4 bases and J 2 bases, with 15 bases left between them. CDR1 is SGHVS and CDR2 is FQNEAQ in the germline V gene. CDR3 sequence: CASSSGASRPGANVLTF. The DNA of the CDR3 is TGTGCCAGCAGCTCCGGGGCATCCCGCCCTGGGGCCAACGTCCTGACTTTC.

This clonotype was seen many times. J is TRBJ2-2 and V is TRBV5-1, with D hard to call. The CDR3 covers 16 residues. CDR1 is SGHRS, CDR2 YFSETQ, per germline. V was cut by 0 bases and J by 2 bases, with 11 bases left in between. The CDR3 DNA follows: TGCGCCAGCAGCTTGGGGAACGTCGTAAACACCGGGGAGCTGTTTTTT. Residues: CASSLGNVVNTGELFF.